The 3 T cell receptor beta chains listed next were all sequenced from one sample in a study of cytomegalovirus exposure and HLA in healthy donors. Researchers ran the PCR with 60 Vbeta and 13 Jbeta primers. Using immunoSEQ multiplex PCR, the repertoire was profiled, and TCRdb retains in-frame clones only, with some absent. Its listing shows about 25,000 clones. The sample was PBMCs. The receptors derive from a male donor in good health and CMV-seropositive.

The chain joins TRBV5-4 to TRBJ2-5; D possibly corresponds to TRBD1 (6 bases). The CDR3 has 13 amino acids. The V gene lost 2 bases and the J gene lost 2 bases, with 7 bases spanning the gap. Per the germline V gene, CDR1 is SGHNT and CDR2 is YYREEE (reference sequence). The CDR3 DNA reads TGTGCCAGCAGCTTACAGGGACAAGAGACCCAGTACTTC. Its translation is CASSLQGQETQYF.

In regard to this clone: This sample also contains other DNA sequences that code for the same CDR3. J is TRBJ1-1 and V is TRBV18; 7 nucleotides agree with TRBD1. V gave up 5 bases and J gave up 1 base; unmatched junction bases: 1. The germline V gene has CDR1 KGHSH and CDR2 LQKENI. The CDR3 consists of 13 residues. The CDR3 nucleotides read TGTGCCAGCTCAGGACAGGCGAACACTGAAGCTTTCTTT. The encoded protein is CASSGQANTEAFF.

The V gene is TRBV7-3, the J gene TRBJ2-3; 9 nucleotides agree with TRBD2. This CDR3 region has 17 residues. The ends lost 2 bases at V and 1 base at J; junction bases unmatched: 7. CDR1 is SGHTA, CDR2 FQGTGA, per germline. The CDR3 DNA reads TGTGCCAGCAGCTTATACGGTAGCGGGAGAGGCACAGATACGCAGTATTTT. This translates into CASSLYGSGRGTDTQYF.